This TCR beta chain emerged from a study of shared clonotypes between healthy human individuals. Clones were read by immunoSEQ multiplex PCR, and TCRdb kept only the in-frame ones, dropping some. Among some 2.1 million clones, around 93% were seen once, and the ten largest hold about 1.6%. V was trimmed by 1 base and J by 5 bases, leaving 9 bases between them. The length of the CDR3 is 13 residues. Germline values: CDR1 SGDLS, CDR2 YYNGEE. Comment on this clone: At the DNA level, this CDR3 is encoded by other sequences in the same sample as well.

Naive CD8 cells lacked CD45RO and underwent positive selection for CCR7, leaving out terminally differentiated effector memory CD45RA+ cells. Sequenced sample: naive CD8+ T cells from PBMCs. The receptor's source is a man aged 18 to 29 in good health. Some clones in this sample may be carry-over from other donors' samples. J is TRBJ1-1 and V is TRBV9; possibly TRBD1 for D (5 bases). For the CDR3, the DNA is TGTGCCAGCAGCGTACAGGGAAGTACTGAAGCTTTCTTT. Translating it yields CASSVQGSTEAFF.